A selection of T cell receptor beta chains follows, all from one sample in a study of shared clonotypes between healthy human individuals. The assay was immunoSEQ multiplex PCR, and TCRdb's table has in-frame clones only and misses some. The sample records some 1,900,000 clones, about 94% being singletons. The sequenced sample was naive CD8+ T cells sorted from blood. The origin of the receptors is a man between 18 and 35 years old in good health. CDR3s include the opening cysteine and the closing phenylalanine or tryptophan. A D gene is named only where the DNA matches it firmly. Not all rows give a size; the values are once, few, many and, for expanded clones, a class.

>TRBD2|TRBJ2-7|TRBV27|15|NA
TGTGCCAGCATTCTAACTAGCGGGGGCTCCTACGAGCAGTACTTC
CASILTSGGSYEQYF
>NA|TRBJ2-5|TRBV7-3|14|NA
TGTGCCAGCAGCTTATCCGGGGGCAGAGAGACCCAGTACTTC
CASSLSGGRETQYF
>NA|TRBJ2-7|TRBV5-8|14|NA
TGTGCCAGCAGCTTGGGGCTAGGGAGGAACGAGCAGTACTTC
CASSLGLGRNEQYF
>NA|TRBJ1-1|TRBV5-4|13|NA
TGTGCCAGCAGCTTAGGGGGGCTCACTGAAGCTTTCTTT
CASSLGGLTEAFF
>TRBD2|TRBJ2-7|TRBV7-6|15|NA
TGTGCCAGCAGCCCAGGGACTAGCGCCAACTACGAGCAGTACTTC
CASSPGTSANYEQYF
>NA|TRBJ2-1|TRBV29-1|13|NA
TGCAGCGTTGGAGAAACCGGGGGTAATGAGCAGTTCTTC
CSVGETGGNEQFF
>NA|TRBJ2-2|TRBV7-6|14|NA
TGTGCCAGCAGCTTCCAGGGAGAAGGCGGGGAGCTGTTTTTT
CASSFQGEGGELFF
>NA|TRBJ1-6|TRBV10-3|16|NA
TGTGCCATCAGTGACATCAGGGATGGGGGGAATTCACCCCTCCACTTT
CAISDIRDGGNSPLHF
>TRBD1|TRBJ2-1|TRBV27|15|NA
TGTGCCAGCAGTCGCCGGGACAGGGACTACAATGAGCAGTTCTTC
CASSRRDRDYNEQFF
>NA|TRBJ1-2|TRBV6-5|15|NA
TGTGCCAGCAGTTACAGCGACCGTAGGCCCTATGGCTACACCTTC
CASSYSDRRPYGYTF
>TRBD2|TRBJ2-1|TRBV10-1|15|NA
TGCGCCAGCAGTGAGTCACTAGCGGAGGGGAATGAGCAGTTCTTC
CASSESLAEGNEQFF
>NA|TRBJ1-5|TRBV7-9|13|few
TGTGCCAGCAGCTTTCTGGGCAATCAGCCCCAGCATTTT
CASSFLGNQPQHF
>NA|TRBJ2-7|TRBV30|11|NA
TGTGCCTGGGGGAGAGTGGACGAGCAGTACTTC
CAWGRVDEQYF
>NA|TRBJ2-6|TRBV19|14|NA
TGTGCCAGTAGTATGATCTCTGGGGCCAACGTCCTGACTTTC
CASSMISGANVLTF
>NA|TRBJ2-1|TRBV6-5|12|NA
TGTGCCAGCAGTTGGGACGGCAATGAGCAGTTCTTC
CASSWDGNEQFF
>NA|TRBJ2-2|TRBV9|15|NA
TGTGCCAGCAGCGTCGAAGACTGGAACACCGGGGAGCTGTTTTTT
CASSVEDWNTGELFF
>NA|TRBJ1-4|TRBV28|14|NA
TGTGCCAGCAGTTTACGTGGGGCGGGGGAAAAACTGTTTTTT
CASSLRGAGEKLFF
>NA|TRBJ1-1|TRBV7-8|14|NA
TGTGCCAGCAGCCTTAATGGGGGGGTCACTGAAGCTTTCTTT
CASSLNGGVTEAFF
>TRBD2|TRBJ2-1|TRBV7-3|15|NA
TGTGCCAGCAGCTCCATAGCGGGGGGGTACAATGAGCAGTTCTTC
CASSSIAGGYNEQFF
>TRBD2|TRBJ2-3|TRBV4-1|14|NA
TGCGCCAGCACTAGGGGACTAGCGACAGATACGCAGTATTTT
CASTRGLATDTQYF
>TRBD2|TRBJ2-7|TRBV29-1|13|once
TGCAGCACCAGACTAGCGGGAACCTACGAGCAGTACTTC
CSTRLAGTYEQYF
>NA|TRBJ1-3|TRBV10-1|15|NA
TGCGCCAGCAGTGGTGGCGTGTCGGCTGGAAACACCATATATTTT
CASSGGVSAGNTIYF
>TRBD1|TRBJ2-7|TRBV19|16|NA
TGTGCCACCCGACCCCATCGGGACAGTCTGACCTACGAGCAGTACTTC
CATRPHRDSLTYEQYF
>NA|TRBJ2-7|TRBV5-1|15|NA
TGCGCCAGCAGCTTGGATGGAGGGGGTGCCTACGAGCAGTACTTC
CASSLDGGGAYEQYF
>NA|TRBJ2-3|TRBV9|15|NA
TGTGCCAGCAGCGACCCTTGGGGGGCCACAGATACGCAGTATTTT
CASSDPWGATDTQYF
>TRBD2|TRBJ2-7|TRBV14|13|NA
TGTGCCAGCAGCCACGGGAGGGCCTACGAGCAGTACTTC
CASSHGRAYEQYF
>NA|TRBJ1-1|TRBV29-1|10|NA
TGCAGCGATAGTGACACTGAAGCTTTCTTT
CSDSDTEAFF
>NA|TRBJ2-1|TRBV21-1|15|NA
TGTGCCAGCAGCAAAAACAGCCCCACCTACAATGAGCAGTTCTTC
CASSKNSPTYNEQFF
>TRBD2|TRBJ2-2|TRBV5-6|14|NA
TGTGCCAGCACCGAGCGGGGGGGCACCGGGGAGCTGTTTTTT
CASTERGGTGELFF
>NA|TRBJ2-7|TRBV10-2|16|NA
TGCGCCAGCAGTGAGTCTCTTTCGCAGGGAGCCTACGAGCAGTACTTC
CASSESLSQGAYEQYF
>TRBD1|TRBJ1-6|TRBV9|14|NA
TGTGCCAGCAGCTCGGGACAGATTAATTCACCCCTCCACTTT
CASSSGQINSPLHF
>NA|TRBJ1-6|TRBV4-1|14|once
TGCGCCAGCAGCCAAGCCGGGGATAATTCACCCCTCCACTTT
CASSQAGDNSPLHF
>NA|TRBJ1-5|TRBV19|15|NA
TGTGCCAGTACCCGAGATTCCGGGTTCATTCAGCCCCAGCATTTT
CASTRDSGFIQPQHF
>NA|TRBJ2-7|TRBV9|13|NA
TGTGCCAGCAGCGTAGCGGGTGACTACGAGCAGTACTTC
CASSVAGDYEQYF
>NA|TRBJ2-7|TRBV4-1|12|NA
TGCGCCAGCAGCCGTCAGGGCTACGAGCAGTACTTC
CASSRQGYEQYF
>TRBD2|TRBJ2-5|TRBV4-2|17|NA
TGTGCCAGCAGCCAAGAGAGCCCGGGGGGGCTTAGTGAGACCCAGTACTTC
CASSQESPGGLSETQYF
>NA|TRBJ2-7|TRBV6-6|13|once
TGTGCCAGCAGTAGTGTGGACTCCTACGAGCAGTACTTC
CASSSVDSYEQYF
>TRBD2|TRBJ2-7|TRBV10-2|13|NA
TGCGCCACAGAGCGGGGGGGCACTTACGAGCAGTACTTC
CATERGGTYEQYF
>TRBD2|TRBJ2-5|TRBV30|17|NA
TGTGCCTGGGAAGGAATAGCGGGATGGGGGTACCAAGAGACCCAGTACTTC
CAWEGIAGWGYQETQYF
>TRBD2|TRBJ2-3|TRBV30|12|NA
TGTGCCTGGGCTAGCGGGGCAGATACGCAGTATTTT
CAWASGADTQYF
>TRBD2|TRBJ2-3|TRBV27|15|NA
TGTGCCAGCAGGTTACTAGCGGGGAGCACAGATACGCAGTATTTT
CASRLLAGSTDTQYF
>TRBD1|TRBJ2-7|TRBV9|15|NA
TGTGCCAGCAGCCCCAGGACAGGGGTGCTTTACGAGCAGTACTTC
CASSPRTGVLYEQYF
>TRBD1|TRBJ1-5|TRBV6-5|15|NA
TGTGCCAGCAGCCCCGGACAGGAGGGGGTTCAGCCCCAGCATTTT
CASSPGQEGVQPQHF